This record looks at one T cell receptor beta chain sequence and its context. Its antigen has not been determined. The sample holds no much larger clone one base away, and base qualities are not on file. Library preparation was by 5' RACE. Sequenced on an Illumina HiSeq 2500. A second PCR of about 6 to 12 cycles was run with a J-beta primer mix and a sample-barcoded 5' primer. Each TCR beta cDNA molecule received a unique molecular identifier from a template-switch 5' adaptor carrying 12 random nucleotides. Each sample yielded at least 3 million CDR3-containing paired-end reads. The Mint cDNA synthesis kit, primed by a TRBC-specific oligonucleotide, was used to synthesize first-strand cDNA from all RNA. Following uracil-DNA glycosylase treatment, all cDNA underwent a first 18-cycle PCR with the universal primers M1SS and BC2_uni_R. The source study handled its data this way. For normalization, 1 million high-quality reads were randomly selected from each sample, with every read carrying a distinct molecular identifier. Reads with shared molecular identifiers were discarded instead of being binned into consensus sequences. MiTCR, with a Q25 quality threshold and the strictest error-elimination algorithm, was used for CDR3 identification, clonotype clustering and error correction. Lower-bound total TCR beta diversity was estimated with a nonparametric unseen species model using Euler transformation. TCRdb reworked the public reads: Q25 trimming with fastp, MiXCR clone assembly, productive beta chains retained. Each CDR3 protein appears once, grouped with its most common genes and DNA. The authors' filters were not applied to this entry. For this sample there are almost 800,000 distinct CDR3 sequences; roughly 60% appear just once. The top ten hold about 20% of the sample.

Including the terminal cysteine and phenylalanine, the CDR3 comprises 15 residues. This entry keeps only the CDR3 DNA: 45 bases, framed from base 1. For CDR1 and CDR2, the germline V gene lists KGHSH and LQKENI. Unmatched junction bases come to 9, with V trimmed by 6 bases and J by 5 bases. This sample is drawn from a study of blood T cells in healthy people across ages (dated by TCRdb to the mid-2010s). Concerning the study at large: In model experiments, template switching captured about one uniquely barcoded TCR beta cDNA molecule for every two T cells. To avoid experimental bias, donors of different ages were randomly spread across the sequencing lanes. The study measured age-related changes in TCR beta repertoire diversity using deep sequencing normalized with unique cDNA molecular identifiers. Two additional independent replicas of 1 million unique cDNA reads from the same blood draw were analyzed for two donors (one aged 18 to 30 and one aged 80 or older). Donors were grouped into four age groups: young (average approximately 15 years), middle-aged (39), aged (62) and long-lived (around 80). Beyond this particular receptor, the publication reports: Estimates of total diversity from one million sequenced T cells were regarded as lower bounds and underestimates. Because the CMV infection status of the donors was unknown, age-related changes in expanded clonotypes may potentially have been confounded. There was a strong correlation between observed TCR beta diversity and the percentage of naive T cells measured by flow cytometry. Observed TCR beta diversity per million T cells fell roughly linearly with age, and a significant reduction was already apparent by age about 36. Conclusive comparison of naive and antigen-experienced compartments was prevented by the profiling of bulk unsorted PBMCs. Compared with the aged group, more naive CD4+ T cells, fewer expanded clones and increased TCR diversity were shown by the long-lived group, suggesting age selection.

The donors were some 39 Caucasian individuals from Russia, aged about 6 to 95 years, who were systemically healthy. Each donor gave 8 to 10 milliliters of peripheral blood, drawn into EDTA-treated Vacutainer tubes. Ficoll-Paque density-gradient centrifugation was used to isolate PBMCs, with at least 6.5 million obtained per sample. Total RNA, at least 6 micrograms per sample, was extracted from PBMCs with Trizol reagent. For every donor, an aliquot of PBMCs went through flow cytometry to measure the percentages of naive CD45RAhigh/CD27high T cells. This receptor was taken from a man under 40 in good health. Sequencing used blood. This sequence uses TRBV18 and TRBJ2-3; 9 junctional bases match TRBD2. The DNA reads TGTGCCAGCTCGCCCCCGGGACTAGCCAGAGATACGCAGTATTTT. This encodes CASSPPGLARDTQYF.